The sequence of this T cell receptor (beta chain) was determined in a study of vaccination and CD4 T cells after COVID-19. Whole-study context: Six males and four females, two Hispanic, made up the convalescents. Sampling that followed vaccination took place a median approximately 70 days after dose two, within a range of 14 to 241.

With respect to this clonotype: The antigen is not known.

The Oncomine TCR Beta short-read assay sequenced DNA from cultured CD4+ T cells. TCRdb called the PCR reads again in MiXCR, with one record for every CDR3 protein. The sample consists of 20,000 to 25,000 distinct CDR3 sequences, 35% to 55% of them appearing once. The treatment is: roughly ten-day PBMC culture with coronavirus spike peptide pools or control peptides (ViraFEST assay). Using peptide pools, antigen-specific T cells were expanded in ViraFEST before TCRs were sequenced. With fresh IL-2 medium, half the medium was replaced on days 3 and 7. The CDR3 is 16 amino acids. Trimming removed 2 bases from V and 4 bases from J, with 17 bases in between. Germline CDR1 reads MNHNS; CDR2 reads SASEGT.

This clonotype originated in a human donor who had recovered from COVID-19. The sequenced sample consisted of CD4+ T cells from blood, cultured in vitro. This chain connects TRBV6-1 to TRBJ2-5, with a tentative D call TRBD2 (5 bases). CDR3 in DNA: TGTGCCAGCAGTGAAATTATCCTTAGCGCGGGAGAGACCCAGTACTTC. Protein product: CASSEIILSAGETQYF.